Detailed here is one TCR beta chain. Its specificity is unknown. Repertoires were generated with immunoSEQ multiplex PCR, while TCRdb's copy carries only in-frame clones and drops some. The table includes 150,000 to 200,000 clones, 80% to 90% detected once. This sample stems from a study of lymphopenia after photon versus proton radiotherapy. General observations from the study: Proton therapy kept repertoires fairly stable, unlike photons, which gained effector/memory cells.

CDR1 is SEHNR and CDR2 is FQNEAQ in the germline V gene (reference sequence). The length of the CDR3 is 15 residues. Trimming shortened V by 1 base and J by 0 bases, and 10 bases separated the two germline ends. The sample in question was peripheral blood, obtained from a patient treated with photon-based radiotherapy. The gene calls are TRBV7-9 and TRBJ2-7, with no clear D. This TCR came from a man between 50 and 59 years old with gastric cancer. The CDR3 bases are TGTGCCAGCAGCTTAGAGCAGTTAAGCTCCTACGAGCAGTACTTC. Protein product: CASSLEQLSSYEQYF.